This section outlines one T cell receptor beta chain sequence together with its context. The sample comes from a study of blood T cells in healthy people across ages. The CDR3 extends over 12 amino acids. Per the germline V gene, CDR1 is SGHRS and CDR2 is YFSETQ. V dropped 6 bases and J dropped 5 bases, with 11 bases sitting between them. For the second PCR, which ran for about 6 to 11 cycles, a sample-barcoded 5' primer and a J-beta primer mix were used. Each CDR3 protein gets one entry after TCRdb re-called the 5' RACE reads with MiXCR. The data hold 1.2 million to 1.5 million distinct CDR3 sequences, with around 42% observed a single time.

Sequencing was carried out using blood. The chain couples TRBV5-1 to TRBJ1-2; D possibly corresponds to TRBD1 (6 bases). This TCR came from a woman aged 18 to 35 in good health. Here the CDR3 reads CASTSGAYGYTF. The CDR3 nucleotides read TGCGCCAGCACCTCAGGGGCTTATGGCTACACCTTC.